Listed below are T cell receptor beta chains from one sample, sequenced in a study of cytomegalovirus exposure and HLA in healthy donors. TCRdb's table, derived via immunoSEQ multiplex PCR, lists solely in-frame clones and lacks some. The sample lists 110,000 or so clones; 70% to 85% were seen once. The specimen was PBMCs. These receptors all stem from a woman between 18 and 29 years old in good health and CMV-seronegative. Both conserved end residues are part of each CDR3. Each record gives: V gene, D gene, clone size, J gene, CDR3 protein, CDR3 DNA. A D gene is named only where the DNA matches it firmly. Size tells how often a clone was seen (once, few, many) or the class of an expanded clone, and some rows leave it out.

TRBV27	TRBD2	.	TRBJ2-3	CASSLTFAGGADTQYF	TGTGCCAGCAGTCTGACCTTTGCGGGAGGTGCAGATACGCAGTATTTT
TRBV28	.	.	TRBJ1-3	CASNIGEGAGNTIYF	TGTGCCAGCAATATAGGGGAAGGAGCAGGAAACACCATATATTTT
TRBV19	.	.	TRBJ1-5	CASETGKRDQPQHF	TGTGCCAGTGAAACAGGGAAGAGGGATCAGCCCCAGCATTTT
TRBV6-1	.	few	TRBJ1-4	CASSQGQRREKLFF	TGTGCCAGCAGTCAAGGACAGCGCAGGGAAAAACTGTTTTTT
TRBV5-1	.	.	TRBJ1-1	CASSPGGAFF	TGCGCCAGCAGCCCGGGAGGAGCTTTCTTT
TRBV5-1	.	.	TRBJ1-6	CASSWGAGSPLHF	TGCGCCAGCAGCTGGGGAGCGGGGTCACCCCTCCACTTT
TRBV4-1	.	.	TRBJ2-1	CASSQDRDEQFF	TGCGCCAGCAGCCAAGATCGGGATGAGCAGTTCTTC
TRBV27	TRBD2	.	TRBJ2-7	CASSSGLAGEQYF	TGTGCCAGCAGTTCGGGACTAGCGGGGGAGCAGTACTTC
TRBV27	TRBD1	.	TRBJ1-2	CASSRGQDTMGYTF	TGTGCCAGCAGCCGTGGACAGGACACTATGGGCTACACCTTC
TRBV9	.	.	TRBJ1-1	CASSLIGWTANTEAFF	TGTGCCAGCAGCCTAATCGGTTGGACAGCGAACACTGAAGCTTTCTTT
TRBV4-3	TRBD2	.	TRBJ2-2	CASSIPAGVWNTGELFF	TGCGCCAGCAGCATCCCAGCGGGGGTTTGGAACACCGGGGAGCTGTTTTTT
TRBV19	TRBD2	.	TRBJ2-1	CASSTTSGGFNEQFF	TGTGCCAGTAGTACGACTAGCGGGGGGTTCAATGAGCAGTTCTTC
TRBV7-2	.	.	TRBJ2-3	CASSRVQDTQYF	TGTGCCAGCAGCCGAGTTCAAGATACGCAGTATTTT
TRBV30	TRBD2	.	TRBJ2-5	CAWSVRGGETQYF	TGTGCCTGGAGTGTACGGGGAGGGGAGACCCAGTACTTC
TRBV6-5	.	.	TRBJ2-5	CASSFRAGLTQYF	TGTGCCAGCAGTTTCCGGGCAGGGTTGACCCAGTACTTC
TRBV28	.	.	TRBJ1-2	CASSLKTGSYTF	TGTGCCAGCAGTCTCAAAACAGGGAGCTACACCTTC
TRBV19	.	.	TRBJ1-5	CASDWVRGNQPQHF	TGTGCCAGCGATTGGGTTAGGGGAAATCAGCCCCAGCATTTT
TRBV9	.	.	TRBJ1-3	CASSPLAANTRNTIYF	TGTGCCAGCAGCCCCCTCGCAGCGAATACGAGGAACACCATATATTTT
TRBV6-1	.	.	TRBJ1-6	CASSEVSPLHF	TGTGCCAGCAGTGAAGTATCACCCCTCCACTTT
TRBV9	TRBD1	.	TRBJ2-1	CASSETGAYNEQFF	TGTGCCAGCAGCGAAACAGGGGCCTACAATGAGCAGTTCTTC
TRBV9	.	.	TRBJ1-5	CASSVGSYNQPQHF	TGTGCCAGCAGCGTAGGGTCCTACAATCAGCCCCAGCATTTT
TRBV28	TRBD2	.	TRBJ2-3	CASSPAGGTDTQYF	TGTGCCAGCAGTCCAGCGGGGGGCACAGATACGCAGTATTTT
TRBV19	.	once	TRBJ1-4	CASSITGLSPNEKLFF	TGTGCCAGTAGTATAACAGGGCTTTCGCCTAATGAAAAACTGTTTTTT
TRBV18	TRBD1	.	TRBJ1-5	CASSPLRTQGSNQPQHF	TGTGCCAGCTCACCACTGAGAACACAGGGGAGCAATCAGCCCCAGCATTTT
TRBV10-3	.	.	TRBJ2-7	CAMDDGGEQYF	TGTGCCATGGACGACGGAGGGGAGCAGTACTTC
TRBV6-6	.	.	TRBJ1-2	CASKQDNYGYTF	TGTGCCAGCAAACAGGATAACTATGGCTACACCTTC
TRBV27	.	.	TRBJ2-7	CASSIISESSYEQYF	TGTGCCAGCAGTATCATCAGCGAAAGCTCCTACGAGCAGTACTTC
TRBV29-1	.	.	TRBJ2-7	CSPIPEGVVTNEQYF	TGCAGCCCGATCCCCGAGGGGGTTGTCACGAACGAGCAGTACTTC
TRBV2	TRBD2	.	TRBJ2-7	CASSPGLAGSYEQYF	TGTGCCAGCAGTCCCGGACTAGCGGGATCCTACGAGCAGTACTTC
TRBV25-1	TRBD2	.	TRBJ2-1	CASSEFGTSYNEQFF	TGTGCCAGCAGTGAATTCGGGACTAGCTACAATGAGCAGTTCTTC
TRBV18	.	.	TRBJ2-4	CASSGGDIQYF	TGTGCCAGCTCAGGCGGGGACATTCAGTACTTC
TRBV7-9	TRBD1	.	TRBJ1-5	CASSLGDRGPDQPQHF	TGTGCCAGCAGCTTAGGAGACAGGGGGCCTGATCAGCCCCAGCATTTT
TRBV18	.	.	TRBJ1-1	CASSPSTRGMNTEAFF	TGTGCCAGCTCGCCAAGCACCAGGGGAATGAACACTGAAGCTTTCTTT
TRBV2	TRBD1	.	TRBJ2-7	CAAGPIRDSPNF	TGTGCCGCAGGTCCTATAAGGGACAGTCCAAACTTC
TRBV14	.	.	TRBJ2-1	CASSQNYYEAPVGEQFF	TGTGCCAGCAGCCAAAACTACTACGAAGCGCCCGTAGGAGAGCAGTTCTTC
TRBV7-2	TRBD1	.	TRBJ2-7	CASSIGTGSYYEQYF	TGTGCCAGCAGCATCGGGACAGGGAGCTACTACGAGCAGTACTTC
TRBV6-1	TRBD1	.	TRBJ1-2	CASSPGTGGNGYTF	TGTGCCAGCAGTCCAGGGACAGGGGGCAATGGCTACACCTTC
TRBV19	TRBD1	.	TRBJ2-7	CASGTDGSKQYF	TGTGCCAGTGGGACAGATGGGTCGAAGCAGTACTTC
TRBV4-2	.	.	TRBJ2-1	CASSQERNSGDNEQFF	TGTGCCAGCAGCCAAGAACGTAATAGCGGAGACAATGAGCAGTTCTTC
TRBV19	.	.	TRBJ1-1	CASRDKGWSAFF	TGTGCCAGTAGAGATAAGGGGTGGAGCGCTTTCTTT
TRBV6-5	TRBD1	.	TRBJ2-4	CASSPGQGYKNIQYF	TGTGCCAGCAGTCCCGGACAGGGTTACAAAAACATTCAGTACTTC
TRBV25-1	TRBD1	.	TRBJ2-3	CASSPTDRGSTDTQYF	TGTGCCAGCAGTCCCACTGACAGGGGGTCCACAGATACGCAGTATTTT
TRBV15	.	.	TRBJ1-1	CATSREQGRTEAFF	TGTGCCACCAGCAGGGAACAGGGACGCACTGAGGCTTTCTTT
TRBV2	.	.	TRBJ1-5	CASSVEAGNQPQHF	TGTGCCAGCAGTGTCGAGGCGGGCAATCAGCCCCAGCATTTT
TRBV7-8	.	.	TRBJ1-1	CASSFSLGGSNTEAFF	TGTGCCAGCAGCTTTTCTTTGGGGGGGTCGAACACTGAAGCTTTCTTT
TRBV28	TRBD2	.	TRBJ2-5	CASSFGTSGRGQETQYF	TGTGCCAGCAGTTTCGGGACTAGCGGGAGAGGACAGGAGACCCAGTACTTC
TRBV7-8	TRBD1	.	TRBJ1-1	CASSPRTGKNTEAFF	TGTGCCAGCAGCCCCCGGACAGGGAAGAACACTGAAGCTTTCTTT
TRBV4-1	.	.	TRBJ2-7	CASSQDQGAGYEQYF	TGCGCCAGCAGCCAAGATCAAGGGGCGGGGTACGAGCAGTACTTC
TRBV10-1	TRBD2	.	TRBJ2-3	CASSDSGGAADTQYF	TGCGCCAGCAGTGATAGCGGGGGGGCGGCAGATACGCAGTATTTT
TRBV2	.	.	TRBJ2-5	CASSEEDRYRQETQYF	TGTGCCAGCAGTGAAGAGGACAGATATAGACAAGAGACCCAGTACTTC
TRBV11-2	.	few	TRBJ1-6	CASSFGSPLHF	TGTGCCAGCAGCTTTGGCTCACCCCTCCACTTT
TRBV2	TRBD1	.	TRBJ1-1	CASSFEGAYTEAFF	TGTGCCAGCTCGTTTGAGGGGGCGTACACTGAAGCTTTCTTT
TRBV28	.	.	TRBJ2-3	CASRREWGTDTQYF	TGTGCCAGCAGACGGGAGTGGGGCACAGATACGCAGTATTTT
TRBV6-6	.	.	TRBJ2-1	CASSQHLSGSYNEQFF	TGTGCCAGCAGCCAACACCTTAGCGGTAGTTACAATGAGCAGTTCTTC
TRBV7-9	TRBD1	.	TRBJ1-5	CASSKWGQGSNQPQHF	TGTGCCAGCAGCAAATGGGGACAGGGAAGCAATCAGCCCCAGCATTTT
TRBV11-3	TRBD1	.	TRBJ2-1	CASSLVTGGHEQFF	TGTGCCAGCAGCTTAGTCACAGGGGGCCATGAGCAGTTCTTC
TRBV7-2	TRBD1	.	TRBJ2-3	CASSPGGQGYTDTQYF	TGTGCCAGCAGCCCAGGTGGACAGGGATACACAGATACGCAGTATTTT